This is a list of T cell receptor beta chains from one sample in a study of T-cell reconstitution after alpha-beta-depleted transplantation in children. TCRdb independently ran MiXCR on the PCR reads; one entry per CDR3 protein. The data hold approximately 400,000 distinct CDR3 sequences, with 15% to 20% observed a single time. Sequencing used PBMCs, mostly from graft donor cells, obtained 360 days after TCRalphabeta/CD19-depleted stem cell transplant. These receptors all come from a boy under three years old who had a stem cell transplant for Wiskott-Aldrich syndrome, so the T cells may come from the graft donor. Both conserved end residues are part of each CDR3. Only some rows state a clone size, as once, few, many or a class for expanded clones.

v_gene,j_gene,abundance,CDR3aa
TRBV2,TRBJ2-1,few,CASSDAEPFYNEQFF
TRBV29-1,TRBJ2-1,many,CSRVGTSKDNEQFF
TRBV24-1,TRBJ2-1,few,CATREGGKYEQFF
TRBV11-2,TRBJ2-7,.,CASSSIKGTLFYEQYF
TRBV10-3,TRBJ2-2,few,CAISGGGRGIGELFF
TRBV15,TRBJ2-7,few,CATSRAGPLDEQYF
TRBV3-1,TRBJ2-1,many,CASSPLRPGQGHNEQFF
TRBV6-1,TRBJ1-5,few,CASSGGSAGYQPQHF
TRBV11-3,TRBJ2-7,many,CASSLSSTGASYEQYF
TRBV24-1,TRBJ2-2,few,CATSDRRDIYTGELFF
TRBV20-1,TRBJ1-6,.,CSARDKGGYYNSPLHF
TRBV10-3,TRBJ2-3,.,CAISDGFSGSGTDTQYF
TRBV6-5,TRBJ2-3,.,CASSYPGGGGNTQYF
TRBV5-1,TRBJ2-2,few,CASGGNTGELFF
TRBV21-1,TRBJ2-7,.,CASTKPQDRGKEQYF
TRBV11-2,TRBJ2-2,few,CASTRRPNTGELFF
TRBV6-2/TRBV6-3,TRBJ2-1,few,CASSGTSGGSEQFF
TRBV11-1,TRBJ1-1,few,CASSLVRSNRASNTEAFF
TRBV29-1,TRBJ1-2,few,CSVGGHYGYTF
TRBV29-1,TRBJ2-4,.,CSVRDSRLAKNIQYF
TRBV20-1,TRBJ2-1,few,CSASWGHNEQFF
TRBV7-2,TRBJ2-3,few,CASSLPRLAGAEDTQYF
TRBV5-1,TRBJ2-5,few,CASRRGSGLQETHYF
TRBV20-1,TRBJ2-7,few,CSALYRLSDYEQYF
TRBV5-1,TRBJ2-1,.,CASSLPATGAKPSSSYNEQFF
TRBV6-1,TRBJ2-1,.,CASSLWTSGSDNEQFF
TRBV5-1,TRBJ2-1,.,CASSWSLAWNEQFF
TRBV20-1,TRBJ2-5,few,CSARGSQGETQYF
TRBV6-5,TRBJ2-3,few,CASSSSGRPTDTQYF
TRBV5-1,TRBJ2-1,.,CASSLVWQIRYNEQFF
TRBV5-5,TRBJ2-3,few,CASSSGLFRDTQYF
TRBV9,TRBJ2-2,.,CASSILGAAAGELFF
TRBV4-1,TRBJ2-7,.,CASSLLQGRSYEQYF
TRBV6-5,TRBJ2-3,.,CASSYEREGLDTQYF
TRBV4-1,TRBJ2-7,.,CASSRNALHSYEQYF
TRBV12-3/TRBV12-4,TRBJ2-1,many,CASSSRLAGGNEQFF
TRBV12-3/TRBV12-4,TRBJ2-7,few,CASSLTNSYEQYF
TRBV12-3/TRBV12-4,TRBJ2-4,.,CASSRALAGVHIQYF
TRBV12-3/TRBV12-4,TRBJ2-5,.,CASSYSRLAGGETQYF
TRBV5-1,TRBJ2-1,few,CASSTRTSGSYNEQFF
TRBV20-1,TRBJ2-7,.,CSARPGTGAYEQYF
TRBV7-9,TRBJ2-7,many,CASGRLTGEQYF
TRBV20-1,TRBJ2-5,few,CSARVGSQAAETQYF
TRBV2,TRBJ1-5,.,CASSERGTGVANQPQHF
TRBV2,TRBJ2-2,.,CASRFMAPGELFF
TRBV3-1,TRBJ1-2,.,CASSPRASYYGYTF
TRBV7-7,TRBJ2-1,.,CASSPGRGLGNEQFF
TRBV30,TRBJ1-2,few,CASIRDTWGYTF
TRBV3-1,TRBJ2-5,.,CASSPRTGALAQYF
TRBV25-1,TRBJ2-7,.,CASSLTGSIYEQYF
TRBV20-1,TRBJ1-2,few,CSASEPWGYGYTF
TRBV9,TRBJ2-3,.,CASSVAPDTQYF
TRBV6-2/TRBV6-3,TRBJ1-1,.,CASRSTSTGKAEAFF
TRBV13,TRBJ2-2,few,CASSYTSNTGELFF
TRBV12-3/TRBV12-4,TRBJ2-1,.,CASSAGGSRFF
TRBV20-1,TRBJ1-2,.,CSARRDSLNYGYTF
TRBV27,TRBJ2-1,few,CASSLWGLAGGYNEQFF
TRBV29-1,TRBJ2-7,few,CSVERGSYEQYF
TRBV12-3/TRBV12-4,TRBJ1-4,few,CASSFHGGRDEKLFF
TRBV12-3/TRBV12-4,TRBJ2-4,few,CASSFFPAKNIQYF